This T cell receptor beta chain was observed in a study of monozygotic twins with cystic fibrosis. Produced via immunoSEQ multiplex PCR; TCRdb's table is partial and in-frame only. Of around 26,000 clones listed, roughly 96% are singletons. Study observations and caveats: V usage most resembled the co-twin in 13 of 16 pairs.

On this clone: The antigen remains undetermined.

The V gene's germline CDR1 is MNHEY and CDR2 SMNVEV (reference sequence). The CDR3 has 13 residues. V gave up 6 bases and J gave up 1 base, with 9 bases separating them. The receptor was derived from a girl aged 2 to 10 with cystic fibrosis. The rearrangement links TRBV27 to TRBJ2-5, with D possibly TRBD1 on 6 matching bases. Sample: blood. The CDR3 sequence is CASSRQAQETQYF. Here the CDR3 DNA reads TGTGCCAGCAGCCGACAGGCCCAAGAGACCCAGTACTTC.